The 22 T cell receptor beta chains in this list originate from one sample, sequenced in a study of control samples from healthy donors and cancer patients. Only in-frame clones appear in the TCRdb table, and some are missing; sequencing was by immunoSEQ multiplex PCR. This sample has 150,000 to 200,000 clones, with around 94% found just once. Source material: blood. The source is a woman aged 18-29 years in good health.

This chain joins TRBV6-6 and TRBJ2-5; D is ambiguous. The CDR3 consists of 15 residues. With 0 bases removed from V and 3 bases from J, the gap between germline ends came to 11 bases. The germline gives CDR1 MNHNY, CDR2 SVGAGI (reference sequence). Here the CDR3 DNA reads TGTGCCAGCAGTTACTCGCCGCAGACGAAAGAGACCCAGTACTTC. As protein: CASSYSPQTKETQYF.

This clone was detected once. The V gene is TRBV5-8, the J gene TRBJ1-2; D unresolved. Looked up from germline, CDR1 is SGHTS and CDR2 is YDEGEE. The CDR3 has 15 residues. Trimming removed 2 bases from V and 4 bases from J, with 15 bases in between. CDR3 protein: CASSLGSFSLYGYTF. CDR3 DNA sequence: TGTGCCAGCAGCTTAGGTAGCTTTTCCCTCTATGGCTACACCTTC.

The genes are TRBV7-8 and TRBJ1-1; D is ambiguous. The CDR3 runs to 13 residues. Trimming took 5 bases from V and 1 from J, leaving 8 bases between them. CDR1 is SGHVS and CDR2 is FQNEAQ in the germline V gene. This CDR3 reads CASSPERNTEAFF. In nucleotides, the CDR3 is TGTGCCAGCAGCCCAGAAAGGAACACTGAAGCTTTCTTT.

In DNA form, the CDR3 reads TGCGCCAGCAGCTTTACACCGGGACAGGGAGATCAGCCCCAGCATTTT. It codes for CASSFTPGQGDQPQHF. The rearrangement links TRBV5-1 to TRBJ1-5; TRBD1 matches 9 bases. J gave up 5 bases and V 2 bases, and 8 bases lay outside the gene matches. Looked up from germline, CDR1 is SGHRS and CDR2 is YFSETQ. This CDR3 has 16 amino acids.

This CDR3 is CASSSEGGRWHF. CDR3 coding DNA: TGTGCCAGCAGTTCCGAGGGGGGGCGGTGGCATTTT. The rearrangement links TRBV27 to TRBJ1-5; TRBD1 might be the D (6 bases). V was trimmed by 4 bases and J by 15 bases, leaving 16 bases between them. The CDR3 is made up of 12 amino acids. Germline-derived CDR1 and CDR2 are MNHEY and SMNVEV (reference sequence).

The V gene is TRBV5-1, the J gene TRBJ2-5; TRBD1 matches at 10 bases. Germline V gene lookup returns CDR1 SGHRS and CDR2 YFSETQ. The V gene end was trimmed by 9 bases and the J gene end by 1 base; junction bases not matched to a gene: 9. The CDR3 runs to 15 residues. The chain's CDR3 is CATSTGQGIQETQYF. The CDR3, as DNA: TGCGCCACAAGCACGGGACAGGGGATCCAAGAGACCCAGTACTTC.

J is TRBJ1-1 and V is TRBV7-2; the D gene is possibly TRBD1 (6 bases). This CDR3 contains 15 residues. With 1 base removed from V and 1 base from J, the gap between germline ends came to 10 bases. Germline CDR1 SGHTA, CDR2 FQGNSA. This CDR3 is CASSLGPGENTEAFF. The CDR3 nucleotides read TGTGCCAGCAGCTTAGGTCCAGGGGAGAACACTGAAGCTTTCTTT.

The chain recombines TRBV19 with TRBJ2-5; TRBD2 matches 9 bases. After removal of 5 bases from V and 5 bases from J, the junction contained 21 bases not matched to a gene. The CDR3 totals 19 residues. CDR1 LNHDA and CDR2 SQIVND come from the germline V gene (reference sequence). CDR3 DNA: TGTGCCAGTAGTCCTGGAGGGGCGGGAGGGCTCTTACAGGGGGAGACCCAGTACTTC. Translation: CASSPGGAGGLLQGETQYF.

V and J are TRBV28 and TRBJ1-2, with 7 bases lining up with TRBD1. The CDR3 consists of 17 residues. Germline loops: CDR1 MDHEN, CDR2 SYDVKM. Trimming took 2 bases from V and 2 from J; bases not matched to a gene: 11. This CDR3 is CASSLPPGIQGNYGYTF. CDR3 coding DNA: TGTGCCAGCAGTTTACCCCCGGGTATACAGGGGAACTATGGCTACACCTTC.

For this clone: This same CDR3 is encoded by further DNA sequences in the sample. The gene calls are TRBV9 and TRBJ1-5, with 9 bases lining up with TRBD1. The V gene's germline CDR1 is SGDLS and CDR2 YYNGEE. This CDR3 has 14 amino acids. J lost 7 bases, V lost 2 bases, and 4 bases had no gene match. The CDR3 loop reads CASSVGQGNQPQHF. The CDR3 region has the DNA TGTGCCAGCAGCGTCGGACAGGGGAACCAGCCCCAGCATTTT.

CDR3 sequence reads: CASSLQGSTEAFF. In DNA form, the CDR3 reads TGCGCCAGCAGCTTGCAGGGAAGCACTGAAGCTTTCTTT. The chain is built from TRBV5-1 and TRBJ1-1; the D gene is possibly TRBD1 (5 bases). Germline CDR1 is SGHRS and CDR2 is YFSETQ. The CDR3 is 13 amino acids. The V and J ends lost 1 base and 4 bases respectively, with 8 bases between them.

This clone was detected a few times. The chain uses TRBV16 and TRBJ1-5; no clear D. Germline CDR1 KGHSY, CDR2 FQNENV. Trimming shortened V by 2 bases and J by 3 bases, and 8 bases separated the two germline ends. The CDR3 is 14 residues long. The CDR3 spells CASSQAGSNQPQHF. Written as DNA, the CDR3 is TGTGCCAGCAGCCAAGCGGGTTCCAATCAGCCCCAGCATTTT.

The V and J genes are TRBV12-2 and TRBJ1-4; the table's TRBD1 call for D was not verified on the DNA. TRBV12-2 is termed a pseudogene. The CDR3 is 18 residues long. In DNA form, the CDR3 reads TGTGCAAGTCGCTTAGGAGGTGAGGTTAGGGGACAATGGGAAAAACTGTTTTTT. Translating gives CASRLGGEVRGQWEKLFF.

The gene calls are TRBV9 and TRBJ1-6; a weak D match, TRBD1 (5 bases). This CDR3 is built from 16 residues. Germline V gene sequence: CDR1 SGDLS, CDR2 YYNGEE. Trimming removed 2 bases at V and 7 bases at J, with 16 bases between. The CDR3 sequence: CASSVGGDGGNSPLHF. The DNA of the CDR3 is TGTGCCAGCAGCGTGGGGGGGGACGGAGGGAATTCACCCCTCCACTTT.

CDR3 DNA sequence: TGTGCCAGCTCGCCTGACAGGGATCGAGGCTACACCTTC. The encoded protein is CASSPDRDRGYTF. The genes are TRBV18 and TRBJ1-2; 7 nucleotides match TRBD1. Germline loops: CDR1 KGHSH, CDR2 LQKENI. The V and J ends lost 6 bases and 8 bases, in that order; junction bases with no gene match: 9. The CDR3 length is 13 residues.

The CDR3 DNA reads as TGTGCCAGCAGTTTATCGGGGACCCTACCGCCCATCTACGAGCAGTACTTC. Translated, it gives CASSLSGTLPPIYEQYF. The chain combines TRBV27 with TRBJ2-7; D tentatively reads TRBD1 or TRBD2 (5 bases each). V lost 0 bases to trimming and J lost 3 bases, with 18 bases between them. The germline gives CDR1 MNHEY, CDR2 SMNVEV (reference sequence). The CDR3 is made up of 17 amino acids.

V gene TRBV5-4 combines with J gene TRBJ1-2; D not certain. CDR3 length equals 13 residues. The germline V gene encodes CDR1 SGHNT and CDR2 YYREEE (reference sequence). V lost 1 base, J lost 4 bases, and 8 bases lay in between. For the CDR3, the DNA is TGTGCCAGCAGCTTGTTGGCAGCCTATGGCTACACCTTC. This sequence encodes CASSLLAAYGYTF.

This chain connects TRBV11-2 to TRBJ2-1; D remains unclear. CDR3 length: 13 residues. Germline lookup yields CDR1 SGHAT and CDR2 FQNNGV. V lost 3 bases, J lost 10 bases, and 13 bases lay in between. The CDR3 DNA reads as TGTGCCAGCAGCTTGACCCGTACCGGGGAGCAGTTCTTC. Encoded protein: CASSLTRTGEQFF.

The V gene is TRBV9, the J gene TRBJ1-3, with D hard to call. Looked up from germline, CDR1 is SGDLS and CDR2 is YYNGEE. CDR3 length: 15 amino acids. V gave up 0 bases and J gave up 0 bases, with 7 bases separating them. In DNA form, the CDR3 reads TGTGCCAGCAGCGTAGGAGGCTACTCTGGAAACACCATATATTTT. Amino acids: CASSVGGYSGNTIYF.

CDR3 region: CASSLLGQGWRDTQYF. Written as DNA, the CDR3 is TGCGCCAGCAGCCTTCTCGGACAGGGATGGAGAGATACGCAGTATTTT. The J gene is TRBJ2-3, the V gene TRBV5-1, with 8 positions matching TRBD1. CDR3 length: 16 residues. In germline, CDR1 is SGHRS, CDR2 YFSETQ. The V segment lost 4 bases and the J segment 5 bases; nucleotides outside the gene matches: 12.

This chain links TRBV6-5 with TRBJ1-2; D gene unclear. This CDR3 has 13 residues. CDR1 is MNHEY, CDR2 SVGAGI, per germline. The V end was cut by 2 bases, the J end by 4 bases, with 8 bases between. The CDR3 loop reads CASSYRAVYGYTF. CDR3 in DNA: TGTGCCAGCAGTTACCGGGCAGTCTATGGCTACACCTTC.

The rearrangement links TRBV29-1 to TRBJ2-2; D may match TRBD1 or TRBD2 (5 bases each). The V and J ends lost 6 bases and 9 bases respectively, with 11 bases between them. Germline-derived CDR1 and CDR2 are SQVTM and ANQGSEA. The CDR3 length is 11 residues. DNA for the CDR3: TGCAGCGTCGCAGGGAGAAGGGAGCTGTTTTTT. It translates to CSVAGRRELFF.